This T cell receptor (beta chain) was profiled in a study of blood T cell repertoires in COVID-19. This table comes from immunoSEQ multiplex PCR, and its TCRdb copy is limited to in-frame clones, with some not included. The table includes more than 25,000 clones, roughly nine tenths detected once. Germline CDR1 reads ENHRY; CDR2 reads SYGVKD. V lost 6 bases to trimming and J lost 0 bases; unmatched junction nucleotides: 4. This CDR3 spans 15 amino acids. Sequenced: peripheral blood. The chain joins TRBV10-3 to TRBJ1-3; TRBD1 matches 8 bases. The clonotype comes from a man between 60 and 70 years old with acute or convalescent COVID-19. The chain's CDR3 is CAIRDRAVSGNTIYF. CDR3 DNA: TGTGCCATCAGGGACAGGGCAGTCTCTGGAAACACCATATATTTT.